These 19 T cell receptor beta chains originate from one sample sequenced in a study of T cells in Graves' hyperthyroidism and ophthalmopathy (dated by TCRdb to the late 2010s). Libraries were built with multiplex PCR. Sequenced using an Illumina HiSeq 2000. The TCR beta CDR3 regions were amplified from RNA transcripts. A first-round RT-PCR of the TCR CDR3 used the HTBI primer set with the Qiagen OneStep RT-PCR kit. TCRdb reprocessing: public reads trimmed at Q25 with fastp, clones called with MiXCR, in-frame beta chains kept. Each CDR3 protein appears once, grouped with its most common genes and DNA. Counted in this sample were about 600,000 distinct CDR3 sequences; 14% of them appeared once. The ten most abundant clones make up roughly 6.9% of the sample. Material: blood. These receptors all come from a woman younger than 30 with Graves' ophthalmopathy.

This clonotype appeared many times. This chain links TRBV7-8 with TRBJ2-1; 11 nucleotides align to TRBD1. Trimming took 5 bases from V and 8 from J; bases not matched to a gene: 14. The CDR3 is 17 residues long. CDR1 and CDR2 (germline): SGHVS, FQNEAQ. The CDR3 here is CASSHMGGTGGFDEQFF. In DNA form, the CDR3 reads TGTGCCAGCAGCCACATGGGGGGGACAGGGGGATTCGATGAGCAGTTCTTC.

This clonotype was found many times. The rearrangement links TRBV6-1 to TRBJ2-5; TRBD1 agrees at 10 bases. Trimming took 4 bases from V and 3 from J; bases not matched to a gene: 5. The CDR3 is 15 residues long. The germline V gene encodes CDR1 MNHNS and CDR2 SASEGT. CDR3 region: CASSVWGTGEETQYF. CDR3 bases: TGTGCCAGCAGTGTGTGGGGGACAGGGGAAGAGACCCAGTACTTC.

Many counts were recorded for this clonotype. J is TRBJ2-1 and V is TRBV11-2; D is unclear. This CDR3 comprises 15 residues. V was shortened by 0 bases and J by 1 base, with 7 bases between the two germline ends. CDR1 is SGHAT, CDR2 FQNNGV, per germline. The CDR3 loop is CASSLDTGSYNEQFF. The CDR3 coding sequence is TGTGCCAGCAGCTTAGATACGGGTTCCTACAATGAGCAGTTCTTC.

This clonotype was seen many times. The chain uses TRBV4-2 and TRBJ2-7; the match to TRBD1 covers 9 bases. V lost 1 base to trimming and J lost 4 bases; unmatched junction nucleotides: 5. The length of the CDR3 is 15 residues. CDR1 is LGHNA, CDR2 YNFKEQ, per germline. CDR3 sequence reads: CASSQAGQGIYEQYF. In DNA, the CDR3 is TGTGCCAGCAGCCAAGCCGGACAGGGGATTTACGAGCAGTACTTC.

Many counts were recorded for this clonotype. V is TRBV28 and J is TRBJ2-7; D remains unclear. Germline CDR1 reads MDHEN; CDR2 reads SYDVKM. V was clipped by 4 bases and J by 3 bases, with 13 bases between them. There are 14 residues in the CDR3. The CDR3 region is CASSSNRAFYEQYF. The CDR3 coding sequence is TGTGCCAGCAGTTCAAACCGGGCCTTCTACGAGCAGTACTTC.

This clonotype was counted a few times. The chain recombines TRBV29-1 with TRBJ2-7; TRBD1 aligns across 9 bases. J lost 3 bases, V lost 1 base, and 10 bases had no gene match. This CDR3 is built from 16 residues. Germline V gives CDR1 SQVTM, CDR2 ANQGSEA. CDR3 in DNA: TGCAGCGTTGAAGCTATCCTACAGGGGGCGGGCTACGAGCAGTACTTC. Its protein product is CSVEAILQGAGYEQYF.

This clonotype was picked up many times. This chain uses TRBV27 with TRBJ1-2; D is uncertain. Per the germline V gene, CDR1 is MNHEY and CDR2 is SMNVEV (reference sequence). The CDR3 covers 13 residues. Trimming took 7 bases from V and 2 from J, leaving 11 bases between them. The CDR3 protein is CASKGSTNYGYTF. The CDR3 DNA reads as TGTGCCAGCAAAGGCAGTACCAACTATGGCTACACCTTC.

This clonotype was observed many times. The chain combines TRBV20-1 with TRBJ2-1, with D uncertain. CDR1 is DFQATT and CDR2 is SNEGSKA in the germline V gene (reference sequence). This CDR3 spans 14 amino acids. Trimming removed 3 bases from V and 0 bases from J, with 9 bases in between. The DNA of the CDR3 is TGCAGTGCTAGCGCTGCGTACTCCTACAATGAGCAGTTCTTC. Its protein is CSASAAYSYNEQFF.

This clonotype appeared a few times. The chain combines TRBV9 with TRBJ1-5; TRBD1 might be the D (5 bases). The CDR3 totals 17 residues. Germline CDR1 is SGDLS and CDR2 is YYNGEE. Trimming left V 3 bases short and J 2 bases short, with 18 bases between. For the CDR3, the DNA is TGTGCCAGCAGCGACCCACGGGGGAGTGCGGGCAATCAGCCCCAGCATTTT. Its translation: CASSDPRGSAGNQPQHF.

V gene TRBV27 combines with J gene TRBJ2-7, with TRBD2 identical over 8 bases. Germline V lookup: CDR1 MNHEY, CDR2 SMNVEV (reference sequence). Trimming cost V 3 bases and J 2 bases; bases outside gene matches: 6. CDR3 length: 15 residues. CDR3 amino acids: CASSFTTSGAYEQYF. The CDR3 DNA reads TGTGCCAGCAGTTTCACTACTAGCGGAGCCTACGAGCAGTACTTC.

In its sample, this clonotype was seen many times. The CDR3 DNA sequence: TGTGCCAGCAGTTCGGGACAGCCAGAAGAGACCCAGTACTTC. Its protein is CASSSGQPEETQYF. This chain connects TRBV28 to TRBJ2-5; 7 bases fit TRBD1. This CDR3 has 14 residues. Germline CDR1 and CDR2: MDHEN and SYDVKM. J gave up 3 bases and V 4 bases, and 5 bases lay outside the gene matches.

This clonotype was observed at least ten times. The chain carries TRBV13 and TRBJ1-2; a weak D match, TRBD1 (5 bases). V was trimmed by 4 bases and J by 4 bases, leaving 16 bases between them. Germline V CDR1 and CDR2: PRHDT, FYEKMQ (reference sequence). This CDR3 is 15 amino acids long. CDR3 protein: CASSSPVTELYGYTF. The CDR3 bases are TGTGCCAGCAGCTCCCCCGTGACAGAGCTCTATGGCTACACCTTC. Filled out from reference TRBV13 and TRBJ1-2, the complete variable domain reads AAGVIQSPRHLIKEKRETATLKCYPIPRHDTVYWYQQGPGQDPQFLISFYEKMQSDKGSIPDRFSAQQFSDYHSELNMSSLELGDSALYFCASSSPVTELYGYTFGSGTRLTVV.

This clonotype was picked up one time. V usage is TRBV7-2 and J usage is TRBJ2-5, with 11 bases matching TRBD2. This CDR3 is 15 amino acids long. V lost 3 bases and J lost 4; bases outside the gene matches: 4. Germline V gene data show CDR1 as SGHTA and CDR2 as FQGNSA. The CDR3 here is CASSLSSGRTETQYF. The CDR3 DNA sequence: TGTGCCAGCAGCTTGTCTAGCGGGAGGACAGAGACCCAGTACTTC.

This clonotype was seen repeatedly, ten times or more. V usage is TRBV7-6 and J usage is TRBJ2-1, with 7 bases that match TRBD1. Trimming took 5 bases from V and 6 from J; bases not matched to a gene: 13. CDR3 size: 16 residues. Germline loops: CDR1 SGHVS, CDR2 FNYEAQ. The CDR3 protein is CASSQTGQLRLNEQFF. As DNA, the CDR3 is TGTGCCAGCAGCCAGACGGGACAGCTCCGCCTCAATGAGCAGTTCTTC.

Only a few counts were recorded for this clonotype. This sequence joins TRBV19 and TRBJ1-1; perhaps TRBD1 as D (5 bases). The ends were cut back, 7 bases at V and 3 bases at J, with 15 bases in the middle. Germline V gives CDR1 LNHDA, CDR2 SQIVND (reference sequence). The CDR3 is made up of 14 amino acids. The CDR3 sequence: CASKGSGWDTEAFF. For the CDR3, the DNA is TGTGCCAGTAAAGGTTCAGGGTGGGACACTGAAGCTTTCTTT.

This clonotype was observed a handful of times. The rearrangement uses TRBV6-2 or TRBV6-3 and TRBJ2-2; D not resolved. With 0 bases removed from V and 6 bases from J, the gap between germline ends came to 5 bases. CDR1 is MNHEY and CDR2 is SVGEGT in the germline V gene. The CDR3 loop spans 13 amino acids. The CDR3 DNA sequence: TGTGCCAGCAGTTACTCCACCTCCGGGGAGCTGTTTTTT. Encoded protein: CASSYSTSGELFF.

This clonotype was counted a few times. V gene TRBV29-1 combines with J gene TRBJ1-1, with D maybe TRBD1 (6 bases). Trimming removed 7 bases at V and 1 base at J, with 16 bases between. The CDR3 is 14 residues long. Germline CDR1 reads SQVTM; CDR2 reads ANQGSEA. The DNA of the CDR3 is TGCAGCGCCTTGATACAGGGAGGGAACACTGAAGCTTTCTTT. Protein sequence: CSALIQGGNTEAFF.

The sample holds many counts of this clonotype. The chain links TRBV10-1 to TRBJ2-3; TRBD1 agrees at 9 bases. CDR1 is WNHNN and CDR2 is SYGVQD in the germline V gene (reference sequence). The ends lost 7 bases at V and 3 bases at J; junction bases unmatched: 8. The CDR3 extends over 15 amino acids. In DNA form, the CDR3 reads TGCGCCAGCAACGGGGGGACAGGGTGTACAGATACGCAGTATTTT. Translated, it gives CASNGGTGCTDTQYF.

This rearrangement joins TRBV20-1 to TRBJ1-5, with no clear D. V was clipped by 0 bases and J by 2 bases, with 11 bases between them. Germline CDR1 reads DFQATT; CDR2 reads SNEGSKA (reference sequence). The CDR3 is 15 amino acids. CDR3 loop: CSARDGSRGNQPQHF. The CDR3 region has the DNA TGCAGTGCTAGAGATGGCAGCCGAGGCAATCAGCCCCAGCATTTT.